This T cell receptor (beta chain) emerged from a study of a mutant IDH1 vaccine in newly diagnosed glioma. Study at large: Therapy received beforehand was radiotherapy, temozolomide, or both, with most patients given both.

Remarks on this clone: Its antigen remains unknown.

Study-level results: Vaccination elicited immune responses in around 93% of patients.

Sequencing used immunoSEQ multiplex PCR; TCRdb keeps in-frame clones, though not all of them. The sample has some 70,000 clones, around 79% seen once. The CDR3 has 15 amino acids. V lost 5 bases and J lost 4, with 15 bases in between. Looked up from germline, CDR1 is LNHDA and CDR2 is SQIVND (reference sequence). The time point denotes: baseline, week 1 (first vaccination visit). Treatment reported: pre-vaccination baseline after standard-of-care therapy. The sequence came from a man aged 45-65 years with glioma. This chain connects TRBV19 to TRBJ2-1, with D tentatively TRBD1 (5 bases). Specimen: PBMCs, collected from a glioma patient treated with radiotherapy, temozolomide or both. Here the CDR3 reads CASSAKLRQYNEQFF. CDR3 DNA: TGTGCCAGTAGTGCCAAACTTCGACAGTACAATGAGCAGTTCTTC.